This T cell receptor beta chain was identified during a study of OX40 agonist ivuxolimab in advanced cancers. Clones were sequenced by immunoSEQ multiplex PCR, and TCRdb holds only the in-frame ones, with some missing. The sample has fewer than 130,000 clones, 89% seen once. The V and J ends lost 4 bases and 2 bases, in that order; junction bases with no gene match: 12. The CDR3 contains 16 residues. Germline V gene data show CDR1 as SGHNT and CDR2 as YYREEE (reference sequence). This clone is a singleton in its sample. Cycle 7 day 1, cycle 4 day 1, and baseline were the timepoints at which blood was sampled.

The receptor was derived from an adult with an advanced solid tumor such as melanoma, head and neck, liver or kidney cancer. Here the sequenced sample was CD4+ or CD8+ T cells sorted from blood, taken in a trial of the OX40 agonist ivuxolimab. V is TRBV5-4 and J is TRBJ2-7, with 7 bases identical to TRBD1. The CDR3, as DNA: TGTGCCAGCAGCCCCGGGCCGGACAGGATCCCCTACGAGCAGTACTTC. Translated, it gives CASSPGPDRIPYEQYF.